This entry is about one T cell receptor beta chain. No antigen is known for it. This sample is drawn from a study of cytomegalovirus exposure and HLA in healthy donors. The V gene's germline CDR1 is SGHRS and CDR2 YFSETQ. This CDR3 spans 15 amino acids. The PCR made use of 60 Vbeta and 13 Jbeta primers. Sequencing used immunoSEQ multiplex PCR; TCRdb keeps in-frame clones, though not all of them. The table lists more than 250,000 clones, 80% to 90% of them singletons, with about 2% in the top ten. Study results and limitations: Earlier analysis yielded a pattern in which most TCR beta V segments were productive about 87% or about 30% of the time.

The receptor comes from a woman between 18 and 30 years old in good health and CMV-seronegative. Sequenced sample: PBMCs. The chain recombines TRBV5-1 with TRBJ2-5, with 11 bases matching TRBD2. The tail of the sequence fits TRBJ2-7 better, so the J call may be wrong. The CDR3 protein is CASSQLAGGTYEQYF. CDR3 nucleotide sequence: TGCGCCAGCAGCCAGTTAGCGGGGGGGACCTACGAGCAGTACTTC.